These 21 T cell receptor beta chains were all obtained from the same sample, sequenced in a study of T cells in women clearing cervical HPV infection (dated by TCRdb to the late 2010s). Libraries were prepared through the immunoSEQ multiplex PCR assay. TCRdb provides this immuneACCESS table in a form limited to in-frame rearrangements. Some clones are lacking; in checked studies, under half of them reflect an unresolved V gene, and why the rest are absent is not known. Per the sample table, the count is about 25,000 clones. Roughly 3.7% of the sample rests with the top ten. Sequencing input: blood buffy coat. These receptors were obtained from a woman aged 18 to 69 with a cervical HPV16 infection that either progressed to CIN3+ or cleared (not recorded which).

Remarks on this clone: From the germline J gene comes the end of the CDR3, since the read stops 3 residues before it. The chain couples TRBV6-2 or TRBV6-3 to TRBJ1-2; TRBD1 matches at 8 bases. The CDR3 sequence is 16 residues long. Germline CDR1 is MNHEY and CDR2 is SVGEGT. V lost 5 bases and J lost 4; bases outside the gene matches: 12. The sequenced part of the CDR3 DNA is TGTGCCAGCAGTCTCTCCTTGACAGGGGCGCTCTATGGC. It is translated as CASSLSLTGALYG. The whole CDR3 region reads CASSLSLTGALYGYTF.

Turning to this clone: Read data end 3 residues before the CDR3 end; the end is taken from the germline J gene. The J gene is TRBJ1-3, the V gene TRBV30; 10 bases line up with TRBD1. Trimming took 1 base from V and 2 from J; bases not matched to a gene: 2. The length of the CDR3 is 15 residues. Germline CDR1 GTSNPN, CDR2 SVGIG (reference sequence). The covered CDR3 bases are TGTGCCTGGAGTGAAGGGACAGGGGCTGGAAACACC. The encoded protein is CAWSEGTGAGNT. The whole CDR3 protein reads CAWSEGTGAGNTIYF.

As concerns this clone: Read data end 3 residues before the CDR3 end; the end is taken from the germline J gene. The chain carries TRBV7-3 and TRBJ2-3; D remains ambiguous. From germline, CDR1 is SGHTA and CDR2 FQGTGA. The V end lost 2 bases, the J end lost 3 bases, and 9 bases lay between the germline ends. There are 14 residues in the CDR3. Here the CDR3 reads CASSLDGPTDTQYF. CDR3 bases read: TGTGCCAGCAGCTTAGATGGGCCTACAGATACG.

The part of the CDR3 DNA that was read is TGTGCCAGCAGCTTAGAGTTAGCGGGTTTCTACGAG. Translation: CASSLELAGFYE. The full CDR3 sequence reads CASSLELAGFYEQYF. The chain couples TRBV11-2 to TRBJ2-7; TRBD2 matches 7 bases. The read stops 3 residues short of the end of the CDR3; the missing end is completed from the germline J gene. Germline CDR1 and CDR2: SGHAT and FQNNGV. CDR3 length: 15 residues. The J segment lost 3 bases and the V segment lost 0 bases, leaving 5 bases of the junction unmatched.

Points on this clone: Read sequence stops 3 residues before the CDR3 end, and the germline J gene provides the missing end. The gene calls are TRBV4-2 and TRBJ2-7; 11 nucleotides align to TRBD1. CDR3 length equals 16 residues. V lost 0 bases, J lost 5 bases, and 6 bases stayed unmatched. In germline, CDR1 is LGHNA, CDR2 YNFKEQ. This chain's CDR3 is CASSQERGQGGHEQYF. CDR3 bases read: TGTGCCAGCAGCCAAGAAAGGGGACAGGGGGGCCACGAG.

A word on this clone: The sequence runs out 3 residues before the end of the CDR3; the remainder is reconstructed from the germline J gene. This chain uses TRBV10-3 with TRBJ2-3; TRBD2 matches 11 bases. V gave up 5 bases and J gave up 6 bases; unmatched junction bases: 1. Germline CDR1 is ENHRY and CDR2 is SYGVKD. The CDR3 is made up of 13 amino acids. The CDR3 here is CAISIAGGDTQYF. The DNA read from the CDR3 is TGTGCCATCAGTATAGCGGGGGGGGATACG.

Of note for this clone: The sequenced fragment ends 3 residues before the CDR3 boundary, so the rest is inferred from the germline J gene. The genes are TRBV10-3 and TRBJ1-3; no clear D. The V gene's germline CDR1 is ENHRY and CDR2 SYGVKD. This CDR3 has 13 amino acids. V gave up 8 bases and J gave up 4 bases, with 12 bases separating them. The CDR3 reads CAIGPTAGNTIYF. The sequenced CDR3 bases are TGTGCCATCGGGCCTACCGCCGGAAACACC.

To note about this clone: The read falls 3 residues short of the CDR3 end, and the missing part is taken from the germline J gene. The chain joins TRBV20-1 to TRBJ1-2; weak D call: TRBD1 (6 bases). From germline, CDR1 is DFQATT and CDR2 SNEGSKA (reference sequence). The CDR3 sequence is 15 residues long. Trimming stripped 3 bases from V and 1 base from J, with 15 bases between. CDR3 amino acids: CSARVWQGSNYGYTF. The sequenced CDR3 bases are TGCAGTGCTAGGGTGTGGCAGGGGAGTAACTATGGC.

Concerning this clone: The read ends 3 residues before the CDR3 terminus; that terminus is restored from the germline J gene. V and J are TRBV7-9 and TRBJ1-6; tentatively, D is TRBD1 (6 bases). Germline CDR1 and CDR2: SEHNR and FQNEAQ (reference sequence). The CDR3 extends over 14 amino acids. V was clipped by 6 bases and J by 6 bases, with 12 bases between them. CDR3 residues: CASRGTGFNSPLHF. The DNA read from the CDR3 is TGTGCCAGCAGGGGTACAGGGTTTAATTCACCC.

CDR3 region: CASSRDIGSYEQYF. The sequenced CDR3 bases are TGTGCCAGCTCACGGGACATCGGCTCCTACGAG. The chain carries TRBV18 and TRBJ2-7; a possible D gene is TRBD1 (6 bases). The read stops 3 residues short of the end of the CDR3; the missing end is completed from the germline J gene. The CDR3 is 14 residues long. The germline V and J ends were trimmed by 4 bases and 0 bases, with 10 bases remaining between them. Germline CDR1 reads KGHSH; CDR2 reads LQKENI.

About this clone itself: The read finishes 3 residues shy of the CDR3 end, and the germline J gene is used to complete it. J is TRBJ1-2 and V is TRBV23-1; D not resolved. TRBV23-1 is an open reading frame, and its role is uncertain. The CDR3 has 12 residues. The CDR3: CASSPQRRDYTF. The sequenced CDR3 bases are TGCGCCAGCAGTCCCCAAAGGCGGGAC.

Note on this clone: The CDR3 goes on 3 residues after the read ends, and that part is filled in from the germline J gene. V usage is TRBV2 and J usage is TRBJ2-7, with 8 bases identical to TRBD1. V dropped 8 bases and J dropped 2; count of bases not matched to a gene: 11. CDR1 and CDR2 from the germline V gene are SNHLY and FYNNEI. This CDR3 has 15 residues. The CDR3 loop reads CASRDRQGSPYEQYF. CDR3 bases read: TGTGCCAGCCGGGACAGGCAGGGGTCACCCTACGAG.

Of note for this clone: The read comes to an end 3 residues before the CDR3 does, leaving the germline J gene to fill in the end. This sequence joins TRBV19 and TRBJ1-4; 7 nucleotides line up with TRBD1. There are 12 residues in the CDR3. Looked up from germline, CDR1 is LNHDA and CDR2 is SQIVND (reference sequence). V was clipped by 7 bases and J by 10 bases; unmatched bases: 6. The CDR3 loop is CASTGTVGKLFF. CDR3 DNA, as far as it was read: TGTGCCAGTACCGGGACAGTTGGAAAA.

Note on this clone: The CDR3 goes on 3 residues after the read ends, and that part is filled in from the germline J gene. This chain links TRBV19 with TRBJ2-2; tentatively, D is TRBD2 (6 bases). Germline V gene data show CDR1 as LNHDA and CDR2 as SQIVND (reference sequence). The CDR3 contains 14 residues. The CDR3 reads CASSMGQGGEKLFF. The CDR3 bases that were read are TGTGCCAGTAGTATGGGGCAGGGAGGTGAAAAG. Filled out from reference TRBV19 and TRBJ2-2, the complete variable domain reads DGGITQSPKYLFRKEGQNVTLSCEQNLNHDAMYWYRQDPGQGLRLIYYSQIVNDFQKGDIAEGYSVSREKKESFPLTVTSAQKNPTAFYLCASSMGQGGEKLFFGEGSRLTVL.

A note on this clone: The read falls 3 residues short of the CDR3 end, and the missing part is taken from the germline J gene. The chain has TRBV6-2 or TRBV6-3 and TRBJ1-1; TRBD1 matches at 11 bases. This CDR3 is 15 amino acids long. Looked up from germline, CDR1 is MNHEY and CDR2 is SVGEGT. CDR3: CASSPDRGLRGTAFF. The part of the CDR3 DNA that was read is TGTGCCAGCAGTCCGGACAGGGGGCTGAGGGGGACA.

About this clone: The CDR3 end lies 3 residues beyond the end of the read and is filled in from the germline J gene. The chain recombines TRBV19 with TRBJ2-5, with a tentative D call TRBD1 (5 bases). The V end lost 8 bases, the J end lost 2 bases, and 15 bases lay between the germline ends. Germline V gene data show CDR1 as LNHDA and CDR2 as SQIVND (reference sequence). The CDR3 is 14 residues long. The part of the CDR3 DNA that was read is TGTGCCAGTCGAGGTGGACACGGACAAGAGACC. Amino acids: CASRGGHGQET. The full CDR3 protein reads CASRGGHGQETQYF.

With respect to this clone: The read stops 3 residues short of the end of the CDR3; the missing end is completed from the germline J gene. The V gene is TRBV27, the J gene TRBJ1-5; D possibly corresponds to TRBD1 (6 bases). V was cut by 6 bases and J by 3 bases, with 9 bases left in between. This CDR3 is 13 amino acids long. CDR1 is MNHEY, CDR2 SMNVEV, per germline (reference sequence). The CDR3 region is CASRDSHNQPQHF. The CDR3 bases that were read are TGTGCCAGCAGGGACAGCCACAATCAGCCC.

Concerning this clone itself: The read ends 3 residues before the CDR3 terminus; that terminus is restored from the germline J gene. V is TRBV18 and J is TRBJ2-1, with a possible D match to TRBD2 (7 bases). The germline gives CDR1 KGHSH, CDR2 LQKENI. The CDR3 runs to 16 residues. V lost 1 base, J lost 0 bases, and 10 bases lay in between. CDR3: CASSPRGGPSYNEQFF. Partial CDR3 DNA: TGTGCCAGCTCACCACGCGGGGGCCCCTCCTACAATGAG.

As for this clone: The read falls 3 residues short of the CDR3 end, and the missing part is taken from the germline J gene. The V call is TRBV7-3, the J call TRBJ2-1; TRBD2 matches at 12 bases. The CDR3 is 15 amino acids. Germline assignment: CDR1 SGHTA and CDR2 FQGTGA. V lost 5 bases to trimming and J lost 8 bases; unmatched junction nucleotides: 7. Partial CDR3 DNA: TGTGCCAGCAGCCCCCCCGGGACTAGCGGGTATGAG. This sequence encodes CASSPPGTSGYE. The whole CDR3 protein reads CASSPPGTSGYEQFF.

Remarks on this clone: From the germline J gene comes the end of the CDR3, since the read stops 3 residues before it. The same CDR3 also results from other DNA sequences found in this sample. The chain carries TRBV7-6 and TRBJ1-4; TRBD1 might be the D (5 bases). The CDR3 contains 14 residues. CDR1 and CDR2 (germline): SGHVS, FNYEAQ. V lost 5 bases and J 1 base, leaving 8 bases between the germline ends. The CDR3 is CASSHDRTNEKLFF. The DNA read from the CDR3 is TGTGCCAGCAGCCATGACAGAACTAATGAAAAA.

Details on this clone: The read stops 3 residues short of the end of the CDR3; the missing end is completed from the germline J gene. The chain joins TRBV4-1 to TRBJ1-2; 9 bases fit TRBD1. Germline CDR1 is MGHRA and CDR2 is YSYEKL. This CDR3 comprises 15 residues. Trimming cost V 4 bases and J 6 bases; bases outside gene matches: 9. Partial CDR3 DNA: TGCGCCAGCAGCCGGACAGGGGAGGGTTCCCATGGC. Translation: CASSRTGEGSHG. The whole CDR3 sequence reads CASSRTGEGSHGYTF.